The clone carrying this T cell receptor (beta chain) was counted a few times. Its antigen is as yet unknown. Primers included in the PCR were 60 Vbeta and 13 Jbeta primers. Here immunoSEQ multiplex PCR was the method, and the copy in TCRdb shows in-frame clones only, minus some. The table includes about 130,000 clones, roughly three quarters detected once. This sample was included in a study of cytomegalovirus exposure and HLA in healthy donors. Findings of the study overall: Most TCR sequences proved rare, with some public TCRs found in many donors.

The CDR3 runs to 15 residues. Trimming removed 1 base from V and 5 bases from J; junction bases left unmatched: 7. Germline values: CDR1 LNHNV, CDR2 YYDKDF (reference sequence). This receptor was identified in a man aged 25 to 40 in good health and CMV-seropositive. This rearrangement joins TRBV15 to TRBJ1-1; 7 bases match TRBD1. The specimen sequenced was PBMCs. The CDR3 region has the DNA TGTGCCACCAGCAGAGCCGTGGGGACAGCGACTGAAGCTTTCTTT. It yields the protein CATSRAVGTATEAFF.